This is a list of T cell receptor beta chains from one sample in a study of blood T cell repertoires in COVID-19. Using immunoSEQ multiplex PCR, the repertoire was profiled, and TCRdb retains in-frame clones only, with some absent. The sample has some 230,000 clones, approximately 84% seen once; the top ten hold approximately 15%. Sequencing was carried out using PBMCs or T cells enriched from blood (not recorded which). Receptor source: a man aged 40-49 years who had recovered from COVID-19. CDR3s include the opening cysteine and the closing phenylalanine or tryptophan. The D gene is left open where the match is weak.

.,TRBJ2-5,TRBV4-2,CASSQDVTGFSTGRGETQYF
.,TRBJ1-5,TRBV19,CASSYRQASNQPQHF
.,TRBJ1-1,TRBV28,CASMTPGLLNTEAFF
.,TRBJ2-1,TRBV6-2/TRBV6-3,CASSYQNRGYNEQFF
.,TRBJ2-2,TRBV9,CASSVDGGNTGELFF
TRBD2,TRBJ2-4,TRBV27,CASSLTSGSPNIQYF
TRBD1,TRBJ1-2,TRBV24-1,CATSDLRTGGYTF
TRBD2,TRBJ2-7,TRBV18,CASSRGLAGSYEQYF
.,TRBJ2-5,TRBV18,CASSPLGPGGETQYF
TRBD1,TRBJ1-5,TRBV18,CASSPQGFNQPQHF
TRBD1,TRBJ2-7,TRBV5-1,CASSLGPGQGTYEQYF
.,TRBJ2-5,TRBV28,CASRTERKETQYF
TRBD1,TRBJ2-5,TRBV27,CASRSLQGAQTQYF
.,TRBJ1-3,TRBV5-6,CASSLRGNGNTIYF
.,TRBJ2-3,TRBV28,CASSLKFGPRADTQYF
TRBD1,TRBJ1-2,TRBV19,CASSVDRGSGYTF
TRBD1,TRBJ1-2,TRBV30,CAWSRDRPRGYTF
.,TRBJ1-2,TRBV5-4,CASSPSGTPHYGYTF
TRBD1,TRBJ1-2,TRBV10-3,CAISESKSTGHGYTF
.,TRBJ1-2,TRBV7-2,CASSLATTGYYGYTF
.,TRBJ2-3,TRBV18,CASSPENQDTQYF
TRBD2,TRBJ2-2,TRBV19,CASSPGRTSGRSYTGELFF
TRBD1,TRBJ2-5,TRBV5-1,CASSLDGTGAETQYF
.,TRBJ1-1,TRBV12-3/TRBV12-4,CASCRGWNTEAFF
.,TRBJ1-1,TRBV4-1,CASSTQGISEAFF
.,TRBJ1-2,TRBV28,CASGGLRSAGVNYGYTF
.,TRBJ2-5,TRBV30,CAAGAGAPTQYF
.,TRBJ2-2,TRBV6-5,CASLTSNTGELFF
.,TRBJ1-1,TRBV5-1,CASSLMPGAEAFF
.,TRBJ1-5,TRBV7-2,CASGQYNQPQHF
.,TRBJ2-2,TRBV27,CASSFGIRAGELFF
TRBD1,TRBJ1-1,TRBV5-1,CASSQRDSTEAFF
.,TRBJ1-6,TRBV27,CASSLWEESPLHF
.,TRBJ1-2,TRBV9,CASSGRGRADYGYTF
.,TRBJ2-2,TRBV9,CASSVAIRQSTGELFF
.,TRBJ1-5,TRBV30,CAWSVGGDQPQHF
.,TRBJ1-1,TRBV12-3/TRBV12-4,CASSTSGNTEAFF
TRBD2,TRBJ2-7,TRBV5-1,CASSFSSGSYEQYF
.,TRBJ2-5,TRBV30,CAWSVRRGQETQYF
.,TRBJ2-1,TRBV7-3,CASSSVQGYDEQFF
TRBD2,TRBJ2-7,TRBV5-1,CASSFLTSGSSYEQYF
TRBD1,TRBJ1-2,TRBV3-1/TRBV3-2,CASSQDWDREGGYTF
TRBD2,TRBJ2-6,TRBV29-1,CSVETGGSPGANVLTF
.,TRBJ1-1,TRBV7-2,CASSPGRGFTEAFF
.,TRBJ2-7,TRBV7-2,CASSPLGQTYYEQYF
TRBD2,TRBJ2-3,TRBV27,CASKRLAGGTDTQYF
.,TRBJ2-2,TRBV5-1,CASSLAGLVNTGELFF
.,TRBJ1-5,TRBV21-1,CASSIRTGYNQPQHF
TRBD1,TRBJ2-4,TRBV5-6,CASSRDRGRDIQYF
TRBD1,TRBJ1-1,TRBV7-8,CASSPGSGTGGMNTEAFF
.,TRBJ2-2,TRBV10-1,CASSDSLRELFF
.,TRBJ1-5,TRBV6-1,CASSEAGTRTVSNQPQHF
TRBD1,TRBJ2-3,TRBV7-2,CASSLTGGTDTQYF
.,TRBJ1-6,TRBV6-5,CASSYLAGVGNSPLHF
TRBD1,TRBJ1-6,TRBV7-3,CASSATGVSPLHF